Listed below are T cell receptor beta chains from one sample, sequenced in a study of T cell responses to AZD1222 COVID-19 vaccine. The repertoire was sequenced with immunoSEQ multiplex PCR; TCRdb's copy has only in-frame clones and lacks some. The sample yields 120,000 to 150,000 clones, 85% to 90% seen once. This specimen consisted of peripheral blood, obtained 28 days after the second AZD1222 dose. The receptors here all came from an adult who received the AZD1222 COVID-19 vaccine. Both conserved end residues are part of each CDR3. A D gene is named only where the DNA matches it firmly. Only some rows state a clone size, as once, few, many or a class for expanded clones.

>16|TRBV19|NA|NA|TRBJ2-2
CASSKRGQMNTGELFF
TGTGCCAGTAGTAAGCGAGGACAGATGAACACCGGGGAGCTGTTTTTT
>12|TRBV6-5|NA|NA|TRBJ1-2
CASLLRGVGYTF
TGTGCCAGCCTTCTGCGGGGCGTTGGCTACACCTTC
>15|TRBV5-5|TRBD1|NA|TRBJ2-2
CASSSQGSDTGELFF
TGTGCCAGCAGCTCACAGGGGTCGGACACCGGGGAGCTGTTTTTT
>14|TRBV30|TRBD1|few|TRBJ1-2
CAWSVPGTGHSYTF
TGTGCCTGGAGTGTACCCGGGACAGGGCACAGCTACACCTTC
>14|TRBV7-8|NA|NA|TRBJ2-1
CASSRTQGYNEQFF
TGTGCCAGCAGCCGGACCCAGGGTTACAATGAGCAGTTCTTC
>17|TRBV6-1|NA|NA|TRBJ2-6
CASSEPNRASGANVLTF
TGTGCCAGCAGTGAACCCAACAGGGCCTCTGGGGCCAACGTCCTGACTTTC
>16|TRBV5-6|NA|NA|TRBJ1-4
CASSLAQGIGNEKLFF
TGTGCCAGCAGCTTGGCGCAGGGCATCGGGAATGAAAAACTGTTTTTT
>13|TRBV5-4|NA|few|TRBJ1-1
CASSFGFGSAAFF
TGTGCCAGCAGCTTCGGGTTCGGGTCCGCAGCTTTCTTT
>14|TRBV2|TRBD1|NA|TRBJ1-1
CASRWTGLNTEAFF
TGTGCCAGCCGTTGGACAGGGTTGAACACTGAAGCTTTCTTT
>15|TRBV10-2|NA|once|TRBJ1-1
CASRPGLSGNTEAFF
TGCGCCAGCCGTCCGGGGCTATCGGGGAACACTGAAGCTTTCTTT
>11|TRBV20-1|NA|NA|TRBJ2-2
CSATPPGELFF
TGCAGTGCTACCCCCCCCGGGGAGCTGTTTTTT